This T cell receptor (beta chain) was profiled in a study of identical twins. Study-wide points: Where out-of-frame alpha sequences were twin-shared, they showed excess low generation probability. Abundant beta clonotypes from cord blood bore fewer insertions; memory repertoires lacked this pattern.

The CDR3 sequence is 15 residues long. Trimming cost V 6 bases and J 4 bases, with 15 bases left between them. CDR1 and CDR2 (germline): LNHDA, SQIVND (reference sequence). This clonotype was seen a handful of times. Its target is not known. Unique molecular identifiers were present on the cDNA, which also gained a universal primer site by template switching. One entry per CDR3 protein results from TCRdb running MiXCR on the 5' RACE reads. The sample records 200,000 to 250,000 distinct CDR3 sequences, 6.5% to 8.5% being singletons. The same data also went into a second study, on yellow fever vaccine responses in identical twins.

Sequences were obtained from memory (CD45RO+) T cells sorted from blood. The chain links TRBV19 to TRBJ2-2; D possibly corresponds to TRBD1 (6 bases). The TCR originated in a woman in her late teens or twenties in good health. The CDR3 coding sequence is TGTGCCAGTAGCTTAAACAGGGTCGGCACCGGGGAGCTGTTTTTT. Translation: CASSLNRVGTGELFF.